This T cell receptor beta chain came from a study of regulatory T cells in long-lasting Graves disease. Arm-PCR of CDR3 regions and iRepertoire HTBI primers were the basis on which TCR beta libraries were built. TCRdb fed the multiplex PCR reads into MiXCR, producing one record per CDR3 protein. The repertoire holds 420,000 or so distinct CDR3 sequences, with about 17% as singletons. In germline, CDR1 is SGDLS, CDR2 YYNGEE. V lost 0 bases and J lost 6, with 21 bases in between. CDR3 length: 18 residues. Time point meaning: newly diagnosed GD, antithyroid drugs for less than 3 months. Scientists built the TCR library using RNA that was extracted from PBMCs. These data were also filed under a second study, of T cells in Graves' hyperthyroidism and ophthalmopathy.

The specimen comprised peripheral blood mononuclear cells (PBMCs), sampled at new diagnosis, from a patient treated with antithyroid drugs. The rearrangement uses TRBV9 and TRBJ2-2; possibly TRBD1 or TRBD2 for D (5 bases each). This TCR was recovered from a woman aged 18 to 35 with Graves disease. The CDR3 is CASSVGFVGRESAGELFF. The CDR3 DNA sequence: TGTGCCAGCAGCGTAGGATTCGTGGGCAGGGAGTCGGCCGGGGAGCTGTTTTTT.